A selection of T cell receptor beta chains follows, all from one sample in a study of T cells generated in artificial thymic organoids. TCRdb reanalysed the 5' RACE reads using MiXCR and keeps one entry per CDR3 protein. This sample carries approximately 5,100 distinct CDR3 sequences, 25% to 35% of them seen once, and the ten largest clones take 2.4%. Sequenced sample: naive CD8+ T cells from blood. The receptors stem from a human donor who gave cord blood stem cells for thymic organoid culture, a cardiac surgery patient who gave postnatal thymus, or a blood donor (not recorded which). Each CDR3 is given with its conserved first and last residue. The order of the fields is J gene, V gene, D gene, clone size, CDR3 DNA, CDR3 protein. The D gene is left open where the match is weak. Only part of the rows carry a size: once, few, many, or a class if the clone is expanded.

J: TRBJ1-4; V: TRBV2; D: TRBD1; size: once; DNA: TGTGCCAGCAGTGAGGGCGGGACAGGGGATGAAAAACTGTTTTTT; CDR3: CASSEGGTGDEKLFF
J: TRBJ1-1; V: TRBV12-3/TRBV12-4; D: -; size: -; DNA: TGTGCCAGCAGTTTTGATTCCGCTGAAGCTTTCTTT; CDR3: CASSFDSAEAFF
J: TRBJ2-7; V: TRBV4-1; D: TRBD2; size: medium-sized; DNA: TGCGCCAGCAGCCAGCGGACTAGCGAGTCCTACGAGCAGTACTTC; CDR3: CASSQRTSESYEQYF
J: TRBJ1-5; V: TRBV30; D: -; size: large; DNA: TGTGCCTGGGGGGTGGGGCCGGGGCAGCCCCAGCATTTT; CDR3: CAWGVGPGQPQHF
J: TRBJ2-3; V: TRBV5-5; D: -; size: -; DNA: TGTGCCAGCAGCTGGGTTGCAGATACGCAGTATTTT; CDR3: CASSWVADTQYF
J: TRBJ1-2; V: TRBV15; D: -; size: once; DNA: TGTGCCACCAGTCACAGTACTAACTATGGCTACACCTTC; CDR3: CATSHSTNYGYTF
J: TRBJ2-7; V: TRBV10-2; D: -; size: -; DNA: TGCGCCACGAGCGGGTCTGGGTACGAGCAGTACTTC; CDR3: CATSGSGYEQYF
J: TRBJ2-2; V: TRBV5-6; D: -; size: -; DNA: TGTGCCAGCAGCGCTCTCGCGGGGGCCTACACCGGGGAGCTGTTTTTT; CDR3: CASSALAGAYTGELFF
J: TRBJ1-1; V: TRBV27; D: TRBD1; size: medium-sized; DNA: TGTGCCAGCAGCATACAGGGGTTGGTCACTGAAGCTTTCTTT; CDR3: CASSIQGLVTEAFF
J: TRBJ2-1; V: TRBV4-2; D: -; size: -; DNA: TGTGCCAGCAGCCAAGTACAGGGCGATGAGCAGTTCTTC; CDR3: CASSQVQGDEQFF
J: TRBJ2-3; V: TRBV4-1; D: TRBD1; size: -; DNA: TGCGCCAGCAGCCTGTGGGACAGGGAAGCAGATACGCAGTATTTT; CDR3: CASSLWDREADTQYF
J: TRBJ2-7; V: TRBV4-1; D: -; size: medium-sized; DNA: TGCGCCAGCAGCCAAGATCTGGGTCAGTATACTTACGAGCAGTACTTC; CDR3: CASSQDLGQYTYEQYF
J: TRBJ2-3; V: TRBV7-9; D: -; size: -; DNA: TGTGCCAGCAGCTTGAACCCTTCCACAGATACGCAGTATTTT; CDR3: CASSLNPSTDTQYF
J: TRBJ2-5; V: TRBV7-9; D: -; size: -; DNA: TGTGCCGGCAGCTTACAGGATAGATCTCGGTGGACCCAGTACTTC; CDR3: CAGSLQDRSRWTQYF
J: TRBJ2-2; V: TRBV10-2; D: TRBD1; size: -; DNA: TGCGCCAGCAGTACAACAGGGGGGTTAACCGGGGAGCTGTTTTTT; CDR3: CASSTTGGLTGELFF
J: TRBJ2-1; V: TRBV29-1; D: -; size: medium-sized; DNA: TGCAGCGTTTCGGCGATCTCCTACAATGAGCAGTTCTTC; CDR3: CSVSAISYNEQFF
J: TRBJ2-2; V: TRBV5-4; D: -; size: few; DNA: TGTGCCAGCAGCGTAGAGGACAGCTATAACACCGGGGAGCTGTTTTTT; CDR3: CASSVEDSYNTGELFF
J: TRBJ2-7; V: TRBV7-2; D: -; size: medium-sized; DNA: TGTGCCAGCACCAGACTGACTTCCTACGAGCAGTACTTC; CDR3: CASTRLTSYEQYF
J: TRBJ2-3; V: TRBV5-1; D: TRBD2; size: medium-sized; DNA: TGCGCCAGCAGGTCAGCGGGACGCACAGATACGCAGTATTTT; CDR3: CASRSAGRTDTQYF
J: TRBJ2-7; V: TRBV10-3; D: TRBD2; size: medium-sized; DNA: TGTGCCACGGGGACTAGCGGGTCCTACGAGCAGTACTTC; CDR3: CATGTSGSYEQYF
J: TRBJ2-7; V: TRBV27; D: -; size: medium-sized; DNA: TGTGCCAGCAGTTCGCTAGGATCCTACGAGCAGTACTTC; CDR3: CASSSLGSYEQYF
J: TRBJ1-5; V: TRBV7-2; D: TRBD1; size: -; DNA: TGTGCCAGCAGCTTAGCGCCTCAGGGGGCCAGGCAGCCCCAGCATTTT; CDR3: CASSLAPQGARQPQHF
J: TRBJ2-7; V: TRBV7-9; D: TRBD2; size: medium-sized; DNA: TGTGCCAGCAGCTTTACGGCAGGGGCCGGGACTAGCGGAGCCTACGAGCAGTACTTC; CDR3: CASSFTAGAGTSGAYEQYF
J: TRBJ1-1; V: TRBV29-1; D: -; size: -; DNA: TGCAGCGTTGAAGACAACATGAACACTGAAGCTTTCTTT; CDR3: CSVEDNMNTEAFF
J: TRBJ2-3; V: TRBV6-4; D: -; size: medium-sized; DNA: TGTGCCAGCAGTGATAAGACGGTAGGCGATACGCAGTATTTT; CDR3: CASSDKTVGDTQYF
J: TRBJ2-2; V: TRBV7-9; D: TRBD2; size: medium-sized; DNA: TGTGCCAGCAGCTTAGGGCTAGCGGGAGTTCCCGGGGAGCTGTTTTTT; CDR3: CASSLGLAGVPGELFF
J: TRBJ1-4; V: TRBV7-2; D: -; size: few; DNA: TGTGCCAGCAGCGAATGGATCAATAATGAAAAACTGTTTTTT; CDR3: CASSEWINNEKLFF
J: TRBJ2-1; V: TRBV6-1; D: TRBD1; size: medium-sized; DNA: TGTGCCAGCATCGAACAGGGGGCTATTAGCTACTCATATACTCAACCAGGGCAGTTCTTC; CDR3: CASIEQGAISYSYTQPGQFF
J: TRBJ2-3; V: TRBV7-9; D: -; size: medium-sized; DNA: TGTGCCAGCAGAACAGGGACACCTACGCAGTATTTT; CDR3: CASRTGTPTQYF
J: TRBJ2-3; V: TRBV4-1; D: -; size: few; DNA: TGCGCCAGCAGCCAAGGGACCTCCACCAGTACAGATACGCAGTATTTT; CDR3: CASSQGTSTSTDTQYF